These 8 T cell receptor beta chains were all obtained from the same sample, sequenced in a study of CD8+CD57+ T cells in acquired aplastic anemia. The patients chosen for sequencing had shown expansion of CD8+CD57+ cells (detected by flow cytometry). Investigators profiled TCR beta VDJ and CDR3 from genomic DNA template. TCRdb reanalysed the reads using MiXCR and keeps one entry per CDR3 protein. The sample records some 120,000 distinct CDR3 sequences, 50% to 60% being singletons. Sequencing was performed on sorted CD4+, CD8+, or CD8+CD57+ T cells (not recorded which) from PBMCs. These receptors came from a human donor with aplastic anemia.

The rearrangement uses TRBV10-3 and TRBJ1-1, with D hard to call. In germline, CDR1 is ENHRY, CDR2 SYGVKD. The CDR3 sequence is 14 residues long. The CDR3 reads CATYPTEMNTEAFF. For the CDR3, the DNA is TGTGCTACCTACCCGACGGAGATGAACACTGAAGCTTTCTTT.

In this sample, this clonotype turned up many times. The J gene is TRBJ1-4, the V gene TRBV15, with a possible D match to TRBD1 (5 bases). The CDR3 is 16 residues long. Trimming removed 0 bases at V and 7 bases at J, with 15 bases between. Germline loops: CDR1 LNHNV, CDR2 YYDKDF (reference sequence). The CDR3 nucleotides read TGTGCCACCAGCAGAGATCCGGAGGGGTTATCTGAAAAACTGTTTTTT. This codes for CATSRDPEGLSEKLFF.

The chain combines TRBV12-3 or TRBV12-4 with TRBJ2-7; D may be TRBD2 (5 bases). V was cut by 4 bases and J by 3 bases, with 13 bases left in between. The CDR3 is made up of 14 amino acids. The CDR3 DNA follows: TGTGCCAGCAGTTCTCAGGAGGAGAACTACGAGCAGTACTTC. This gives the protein CASSSQEENYEQYF.

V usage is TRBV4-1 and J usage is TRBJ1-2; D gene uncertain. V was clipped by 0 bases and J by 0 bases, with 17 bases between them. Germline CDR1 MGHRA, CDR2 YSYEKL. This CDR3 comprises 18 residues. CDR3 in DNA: TGCGCCAGCAGCCAAGATCCCTTCGAACAGACCACTAACTATGGCTACACCTTC. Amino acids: CASSQDPFEQTTNYGYTF.

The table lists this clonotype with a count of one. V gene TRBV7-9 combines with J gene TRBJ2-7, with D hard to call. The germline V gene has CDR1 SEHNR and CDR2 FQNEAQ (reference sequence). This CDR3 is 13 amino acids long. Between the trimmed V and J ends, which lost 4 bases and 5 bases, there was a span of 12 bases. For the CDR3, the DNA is TGTGCCAGCAGCTCCTCCCCGTACGACGAGCAGTACTTC. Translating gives CASSSSPYDEQYF.

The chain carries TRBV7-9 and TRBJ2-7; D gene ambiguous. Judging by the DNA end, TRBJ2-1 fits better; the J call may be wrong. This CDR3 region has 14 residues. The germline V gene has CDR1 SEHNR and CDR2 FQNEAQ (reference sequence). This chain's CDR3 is CASSPVPSRHEQFF. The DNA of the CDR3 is TGTGCCAGCAGCCCCGTACCTAGTCGCCATGAGCAGTTCTTC.

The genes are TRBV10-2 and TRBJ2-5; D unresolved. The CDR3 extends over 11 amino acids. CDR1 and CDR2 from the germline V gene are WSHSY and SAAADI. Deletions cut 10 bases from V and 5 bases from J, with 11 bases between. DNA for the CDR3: TGCGCCACAACTCCGGGTGAGACCCAGTACTTC. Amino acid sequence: CATTPGETQYF.

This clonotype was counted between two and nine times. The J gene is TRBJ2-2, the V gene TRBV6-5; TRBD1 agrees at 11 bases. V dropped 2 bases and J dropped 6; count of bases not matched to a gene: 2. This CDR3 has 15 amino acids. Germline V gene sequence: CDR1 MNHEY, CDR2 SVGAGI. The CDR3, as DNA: TGTGCCAGCAGTTACGTGGACAGGGGGCCCGGGGAGCTGTTTTTT. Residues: CASSYVDRGPGELFF.